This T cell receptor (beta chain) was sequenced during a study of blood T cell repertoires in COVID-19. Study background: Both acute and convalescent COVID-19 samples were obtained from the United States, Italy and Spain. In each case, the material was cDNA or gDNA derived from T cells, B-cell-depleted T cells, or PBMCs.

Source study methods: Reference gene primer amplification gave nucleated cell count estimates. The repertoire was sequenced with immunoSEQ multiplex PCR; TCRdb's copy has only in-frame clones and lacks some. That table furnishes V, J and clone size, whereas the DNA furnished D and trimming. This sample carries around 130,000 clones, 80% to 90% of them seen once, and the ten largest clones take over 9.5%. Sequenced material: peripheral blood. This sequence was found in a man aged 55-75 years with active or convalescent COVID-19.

The CDR3 DNA reads TGTGCCAGCAGCTTGGACAGGGGAATGTACAATGAGCAGTTCTTC. Protein sequence: CASSLDRGMYNEQFF. V is TRBV7-3 and J is TRBJ2-1; 9 positions match TRBD1. Per the germline V gene, CDR1 is SGHTA and CDR2 is FQGTGA. V lost 3 bases to trimming and J lost 4 bases; unmatched junction nucleotides: 4. CDR3 length: 15 residues.